Following are 32 T cell receptor beta chains from one sample sequenced in a study of metastatic and nonmetastatic thyroid tumors. MiXCR re-clonotyped the PCR reads for TCRdb. The sample holds approximately 26,000 clones; roughly 13% are singletons and the top ten take roughly 5%. None of the patients had undergone any treatment ahead of thyroid surgery. Sequencing was performed on blood. These TCRs come from a female donor with papillary thyroid cancer or a benign thyroid nodule (not recorded which). Some clones in this sample may be carry-over from other donors' samples.

In this sample, this clone turned up many times. The CDR3 nucleotides read TGTGCCAGCAGTGGGACAGGGAACTATGGCTACACCTTC. Its translation: CASSGTGNYGYTF. This chain uses TRBV28 with TRBJ1-2; TRBD1 agrees at 9 bases. The germline gives CDR1 MDHEN, CDR2 SYDVKM. This CDR3 is 13 amino acids long. The junction had 0 bases not matched to a gene; V was cut back by 5 bases and J by 2 bases.

This clone was found many times. The V call is TRBV5-1, the J call TRBJ1-5; D not certain. Germline lookup yields CDR1 SGHRS and CDR2 YFSETQ. The V end lost 0 bases, the J end lost 2 bases, and 9 bases lay between the germline ends. The CDR3 is 15 residues long. The CDR3 reads CASSLGAGGNQPQHF. CDR3 coding DNA: TGCGCCAGCAGCTTGGGGGCCGGGGGCAATCAGCCCCAGCATTTT.

This clone is termed medium-sized. The rearrangement uses TRBV5-1 and TRBJ2-7, with a weak D call TRBD1 (6 bases). The V gene's germline CDR1 is SGHRS and CDR2 YFSETQ. V lost 0 bases, J lost 3 bases, and 10 bases lay in between. The length of the CDR3 is 14 residues. The CDR3 DNA follows: TGCGCCAGCAGCTTGGCCAGGGACATCTACGAGCAGTACTTC. This translates into CASSLARDIYEQYF. Filled out from reference TRBV5-1 and TRBJ2-7, the complete variable domain reads KAGVTQTPRYLIKTRGQQVTLSCSPISGHRSVSWYQQTPGQGLQFLFEYFSETQRNKGNFPGRFSGRQFSNSRSEMNVSTLELGDSALYLCASSLARDIYEQYFGPGTRLTVT.

A few counts support this clone. The chain links TRBV28 to TRBJ1-5, with 9 bases lining up with TRBD1. Per the germline V gene, CDR1 is MDHEN and CDR2 is SYDVKM. The CDR3 covers 15 residues. With 7 bases clipped from V and 5 bases from J, the junction kept 9 bases outside the gene matches. This CDR3 reads CASTLRDRVYQPQHF. The CDR3 bases are TGTGCCAGCACTCTGCGGGACAGGGTTTATCAGCCCCAGCATTTT.

Many counts were recorded for this clone. The chain is built from TRBV5-6 and TRBJ2-7; TRBD1 might be the D (5 bases). The CDR3 has 14 residues. Deletions cut 7 bases from V and 0 bases from J, with 14 bases between. Germline values: CDR1 SGHDT, CDR2 YYEEEE. The CDR3 DNA reads TGTGCCAGCCGAAAGGGGTTTAGCTCCTACGAGCAGTACTTC. It encodes CASRKGFSSYEQYF. Combining the CDR3 with reference TRBV5-6 and TRBJ2-7 gives the whole variable domain DAGVTQSPTHLIKTRGQQVTLRCSPKSGHDTVSWYQQALGQGPQFIFQYYEEEERQRGNFPDRFSGHQFPNYSSELNVNALLLGDSALYLCASRKGFSSYEQYFGPGTRLTVT.

This clone was observed many times. The rearrangement joins TRBV6-1 to TRBJ1-5, with D unresolved. Trimming took off 6 bases at V and 2 bases at J, with 17 bases between the two ends. In germline, CDR1 is MNHNS, CDR2 SASEGT. The CDR3 spans 16 residues. For the CDR3, the DNA is TGTGCCAGCAGCCCTACCCCAGCGGGCGGCAATCAGCCCCAGCATTTT. The encoded protein is CASSPTPAGGNQPQHF.

In regard to this clone: One end of the junction does not line up with germline, which may come from a read error. The chain joins TRBV6-2 or TRBV6-3 to TRBJ2-7, with D possibly being TRBD1 or TRBD2 (5 bases each). The CDR3 is 16 amino acids. Germline CDR1 and CDR2: MNHEY and SVGEGT. CDR3: CASIYVGTGSSCEQYF. Here the CDR3 DNA reads TGTGCCAGCATTTACGTGGGGACGGGGAGCTCCTGCGAGCAGTACTTC.

At least ten counts were recorded for this clone. Other DNA sequences within the sample encode an identical CDR3. This chain joins TRBV12-3 or TRBV12-4 and TRBJ2-1; 7 nucleotides agree with TRBD2. CDR3 size: 13 residues. Germline trimming cut 6 bases from V and 10 bases from J; bases unmatched to any gene: 9. CDR3 coding DNA: TGTGCCAGCAGCAAACGGGACTACGGCGAGCAGTTCTTC. Its translation is CASSKRDYGEQFF.

In its sample, this clone was seen many times. The chain couples TRBV20-1 to TRBJ2-5, with TRBD1 identical over 8 bases. The germline V gene encodes CDR1 DFQATT and CDR2 SNEGSKA (reference sequence). V lost 3 bases and J lost 4; bases outside the gene matches: 13. This CDR3 contains 16 residues. This CDR3 is CSASRGRWSFRETQYF. The CDR3 bases are TGCAGTGCTAGCAGGGGGCGGTGGTCATTTAGAGAGACCCAGTACTTC.

The chain links TRBV3-1 to TRBJ2-7, with 9 bases aligning to TRBD2. Germline V gene lookup returns CDR1 LGHDT and CDR2 YNNKEL (reference sequence). This CDR3 contains 14 residues. The trim removed 6 bases at V and 2 bases at J, leaving 5 bases unmatched. The CDR3 bases are TGTGCCAGCAGACCTAGCGGGACACCCTACGAGCAGTACTTC. It codes for CASRPSGTPYEQYF.

This clone occurred many times. The chain recombines TRBV30 with TRBJ2-7; no definite D call. Looked up from germline, CDR1 is GTSNPN and CDR2 is SVGIG (reference sequence). Trimming stripped 0 bases from V and 4 bases from J, with 7 bases between. This CDR3 is 12 amino acids long. This chain's CDR3 is CAWSVIGYEQYF. The CDR3, as DNA: TGTGCCTGGAGTGTAATCGGTTACGAGCAGTACTTC.

This clone was found many times. V is TRBV9 and J is TRBJ2-7; TRBD1 is a possible D gene (5 bases). Trimming took 0 bases from V and 3 from J, leaving 13 bases between them. There are 15 residues in the CDR3. Per the germline V gene, CDR1 is SGDLS and CDR2 is YYNGEE. CDR3 in DNA: TGTGCCAGCAGCGTAGCTGGAGCAGGGAACTACGAGCAGTACTTC. Protein: CASSVAGAGNYEQYF.

By sample fraction, this clone is medium-sized. This chain connects TRBV11-2 to TRBJ1-3; D not resolved. The CDR3 totals 15 residues. Trimming removed 5 bases from V and 0 bases from J, with 11 bases in between. Germline CDR1 reads SGHAT; CDR2 reads FQNNGV. CDR3 sequence: CASSLQPGSGNTIYF. CDR3 bases: TGTGCCAGCAGCCTCCAGCCAGGCTCTGGAAACACCATATATTTT. The full variable domain, with the rest looked up from reference TRBV11-2 and TRBJ1-3, is EAGVAQSPRYKIIEKRQSVAFWCNPISGHATLYWYQQILGQGPKLLIQFQNNGVVDDSQLPKDRFSAERLKGVDSTLKIQPAKLEDSAVYLCASSLQPGSGNTIYFGEGSWLTVV.

At least ten counts were recorded for this clone. This could be a read error, since a much larger clone is one nucleotide away. The chain recombines TRBV28 with TRBJ1-2; TRBD1 might be the D (5 bases). The germline V gene encodes CDR1 MDHEN and CDR2 SYDVKM. The CDR3 is made up of 14 amino acids. CDR3 region: CAGSLEQDNYGYTF. CDR3 bases: TGTGCCGGCAGTTTAGAACAGGACAATTATGGCTACACCTTC.

In its sample, this clone was seen many times. This sequence joins TRBV6-1 and TRBJ2-5; TRBD2 matches at 7 bases. This CDR3 has 12 amino acids. CDR1 MNHNS and CDR2 SASEGT come from the germline V gene. Germline trimming cut 6 bases from V and 9 bases from J; bases unmatched to any gene: 7. CDR3 sequence: CASRRESGAQYF. The CDR3 DNA sequence: TGTGCCAGCAGAAGGGAAAGCGGGGCCCAGTACTTC.

In this sample, this clone turned up a few times. The V and J genes are TRBV12-3 or TRBV12-4 and TRBJ2-1, with TRBD2 matching 8 bases. V was clipped by 7 bases and J by 10 bases; unmatched bases: 12. The CDR3 extends over 14 amino acids. DNA of the CDR3: TGTGCCAGCAACATGGGACTAGTCTCTGGAGAGCAGTTCTTC. Amino acid sequence: CASNMGLVSGEQFF.

This clone was counted many times. The rearrangement links TRBV7-2 to TRBJ2-3; TRBD1 is a possible D gene (6 bases). Trimming shortened V by 5 bases and J by 6 bases, and 12 bases separated the two germline ends. The length of the CDR3 is 13 residues. Per the germline V gene, CDR1 is SGHTA and CDR2 is FQGNSA. CDR3 amino acids: CASSQQGVDTQYF. CDR3 in DNA: TGTGCCAGCAGCCAACAGGGAGTGGATACGCAGTATTTT.

This clone was detected ten times or more. The V call is TRBV12-3 or TRBV12-4, the J call TRBJ2-1; no definite D call. The V gene lost 6 bases and the J gene lost 0 bases, with 12 bases spanning the gap. The CDR3 is 15 residues long. The CDR3 loop reads CASSLTQSSYNEQFF. CDR3 nucleotides: TGTGCCAGCAGCCTGACACAGAGCTCCTACAATGAGCAGTTCTTC.

This clone was counted many times. The chain couples TRBV4-1 to TRBJ2-4, with no clear D. Trimming left V 5 bases short and J 1 base short, with 9 bases between. Germline V CDR1 and CDR2: MGHRA, YSYEKL. The CDR3 runs to 14 residues. The CDR3 DNA follows: TGCGCCAGCAGCACCTATGAGGCCAAAAACATTCAGTACTTC. This sequence encodes CASSTYEAKNIQYF.

In its sample, this clone was seen many times. The V gene is TRBV18, the J gene TRBJ2-3, with 9 nucleotides matching TRBD1. V trimming: 4 bases; J trimming: 3 bases; junction bases outside the gene matches: 5. The CDR3 runs 15 residues. Germline V gene sequence: CDR1 KGHSH, CDR2 LQKENI. The CDR3 protein is CASSQGTGWTDTQYF. The DNA for the CDR3 is TGTGCCAGCTCACAAGGGACAGGGTGGACAGATACGCAGTATTTT. The full variable domain, its missing parts supplied by reference TRBV18 and TRBJ2-3, is NAGVMQNPRHLVRRRGQEARLRCSPMKGHSHVYWYRQLPEEGLKFMVYLQKENIIDESGMPKERFSAEFPKEGPSILRIQQVVRGDSAAYFCASSQGTGWTDTQYFGPGTRLTVL.

There are many counts of this clone. The chain uses TRBV20-1 and TRBJ2-3; D assignment may be TRBD1 or TRBD2 (5 bases each). The CDR3 has 14 amino acids. V lost 5 bases to trimming and J lost 2 bases, with 14 bases between them. In germline, CDR1 is DFQATT, CDR2 SNEGSKA (reference sequence). Written as DNA, the CDR3 is TGCAGTGCTTCCGGGACCCTCCTCACAGATACGCAGTATTTT. Translated, it gives CSASGTLLTDTQYF.

The chain recombines TRBV28 with TRBJ1-5, with D tentatively TRBD1 (5 bases). With 7 bases removed from V and 3 bases from J, the gap between germline ends came to 28 bases. The CDR3 sequence is 19 residues long. CDR1 is MDHEN and CDR2 is SYDVKM in the germline V gene. The CDR3 loop is CASIQRGYRDRTANQPQHF. CDR3 in DNA: TGTGCCAGCATTCAGAGGGGATACCGAGACCGCACGGCCAATCAGCCCCAGCATTTT.

This clone is labeled medium-sized (0.01 to 0.1%). The CDR3 nucleotides read TGTGCCAGCAGCGGGGACAGCTCCTACGAGCAGTACTTC. This translates into CASSGDSSYEQYF. The rearrangement links TRBV11-3 to TRBJ2-7; 7 bases are shared with TRBD1. CDR1 and CDR2 from the germline V gene are SGHNT and YENEEA. The CDR3 length is 13 residues. The V and J ends lost 5 bases and 0 bases, in that order; junction bases with no gene match: 1.

This clone was detected ten times or more. A clone one base away is much larger, so this may be a read error. V usage is TRBV4-1 and J usage is TRBJ2-7; D is perhaps TRBD1 or TRBD2 (5 bases each). In germline, CDR1 is MGHRA, CDR2 YSYEKL. This CDR3 contains 15 residues. Trimming pared 0 bases from V and 3 bases from J, leaving 12 bases between. Written as DNA, the CDR3 is TGCGCCAGCAGCCAAGATCGGGGCCGTAGCTACGAGCAGTACTTC. It encodes CASSQDRGRSYEQYF.

This chain uses TRBV6-2 or TRBV6-3 with TRBJ2-2; D could derive from TRBD1 or TRBD2 (6 bases each). V was pared by 6 bases and J by 3 bases, with 8 bases between. This CDR3 spans 13 amino acids. Germline V gene sequence: CDR1 MNHEY, CDR2 SVGEGT. Written as DNA, the CDR3 is TGTGCCAGCAGGGGGGGCTACACCGGGGAGCTGTTTTTT. It translates to CASRGGYTGELFF.

In its sample, this clone was seen many times. The chain is built from TRBV7-2 and TRBJ1-4; D is unclear. V gave up 5 bases and J gave up 0 bases, with 10 bases separating them. Looked up from germline, CDR1 is SGHTA and CDR2 is FQGNSA. The CDR3 totals 15 residues. As DNA, the CDR3 is TGTGCCAGCAGCCGGGCCCTGACAACTAATGAAAAACTGTTTTTT. Its protein product is CASSRALTTNEKLFF.

This clone appeared many times. This chain uses TRBV5-6 with TRBJ1-2, with D perhaps TRBD1 (5 bases). V lost 3 bases, J lost 8 bases, and 17 bases lay in between. CDR1 and CDR2 (germline): SGHDT, YYEEEE. The CDR3 contains 14 residues. The CDR3 region is CASSYLQGLWGYTF. For the CDR3, the DNA is TGTGCCAGCAGCTATTTGCAGGGCTTATGGGGCTACACCTTC.

Only one count was recorded for this clone. A much larger clone differs by one base, so this may be a read error. The chain links TRBV30 to TRBJ1-6; D remains unclear. Germline V CDR1 and CDR2: GTSNPN, SVGIG (reference sequence). The CDR3 is 12 amino acids. As DNA, the CDR3 is TGTGCCCGGAGTCCGGGGAATTCACCCCTCCACTTT. This translates into CARSPGNSPLHF.

This clone was found many times. V gene TRBV5-6 combines with J gene TRBJ1-4; 7 bases are a match to TRBD1. V lost 2 bases to trimming and J lost 6 bases; unmatched junction nucleotides: 7. The CDR3 contains 15 residues. The germline gives CDR1 SGHDT, CDR2 YYEEEE. The CDR3 nucleotides are TGTGCCAGCAGCTTTTTACAGGGGCGGTATGAAAAACTGTTTTTT. It yields the protein CASSFLQGRYEKLFF.

This clone has at least ten counts. The chain has TRBV6-1 and TRBJ1-4; 9 bases agree with TRBD1. From germline, CDR1 is MNHNS and CDR2 SASEGT. The trim removed 3 bases at V and 3 bases at J, leaving 8 bases unmatched. The CDR3 length is 17 residues. In DNA form, the CDR3 reads TGTGCCAGCAGTGATGGGACAGGGTGGTTAGCTAATGAAAAACTGTTTTTT. Translation: CASSDGTGWLANEKLFF.

The sample holds many counts of this clone. The chain combines TRBV12-3 or TRBV12-4 with TRBJ1-5; D remains unclear. The CDR3 runs 15 residues. V was shortened by 4 bases and J by 6 bases, with 16 bases between the two germline ends. CDR3 nucleotide sequence: TGTGCCAGCAGTTCTATCCAGTTGAGGCGTCAGCCCCAGCATTTT. Amino acids: CASSSIQLRRQPQHF.

The table lists this clone with a few counts. A much more abundant neighbour one base away suggests this may be a read error. CDR3 coding DNA: TGCAGCGTTGAGGACAGGGCTTATGGCAACACCTTC. Translating it yields CSVEDRAYGNTF. V and J are TRBV29-1 and TRBJ1-2, with 8 bases lining up with TRBD1. The CDR3 is made up of 12 amino acids. CDR1 and CDR2 from the germline V gene are SQVTM and ANQGSEA. The variable domain in full, with the rest retrieved from reference TRBV29-1 and TRBJ1-2, is SAVISQKPSRDICQRGTSLTIQCQVDSQVTMMFWYRQQPGQSLTLIATANQGSEATYESGFVIDKFPISRPNLTFSTLTVSNMSPEDSSIYLCSVEDRAYGNTFGSGTRLTVV.